This T cell receptor (beta chain) emerged from a study of blood T cell repertoires in COVID-19. Trimming pared 3 bases from V and 1 base from J, leaving 12 bases between. CDR3 length: 16 residues. Looked up from germline, CDR1 is KGHSH and CDR2 is LQKENI. Assay: immunoSEQ multiplex PCR; the TCRdb copy retains only in-frame clones and omits some. The profile shows just over 300,000 clones, 87% of them singletons. This sequence was found in a woman younger than 35 who had recovered from COVID-19. The sequenced sample consisted of PBMCs or T cells enriched from blood (not recorded which). The chain uses TRBV18 and TRBJ1-4; D may be TRBD1 (5 bases). The CDR3 DNA follows: TGTGCCAGCTCACCCCAGGGAGGGCTAACTAATGAAAAACTGTTTTTT. The encoded protein is CASSPQGGLTNEKLFF.